These 24 T cell receptor beta chains came from one sample sequenced in a study of siplizumab effects on memory and regulatory T cells. Profiling relied on immunoSEQ multiplex PCR, and the TCRdb table lists in-frame clones only, not all of them. The profile covers around 100,000 clones, with around 90% appearing a single time and approximately 12% taken by the ten largest. The sample was non-Treg CD4+ T cells sorted from blood. The receptors come from a human donor in good health.

The chain carries TRBV5-4 and TRBJ1-2; 7 nucleotides match TRBD1. The germline CDR1 and CDR2 sequences are SGHNT and YYREEE (reference sequence). CDR3 length: 14 amino acids. Germline trimming cut 3 bases from V and 3 bases from J; bases unmatched to any gene: 5. Here the CDR3 DNA reads TGTGCCAGCAGCTACACAGGGGCGCACTATGGCTACACCTTC. This translates into CASSYTGAHYGYTF.

This clone is categorized as medium-sized. V is TRBV19 and J is TRBJ2-2; unclear D gene. The germline gives CDR1 LNHDA, CDR2 SQIVND (reference sequence). V shed 8 bases and J shed 6 bases, with 7 bases lying between them. CDR3 length: 11 residues. The DNA of the CDR3 is TGTGCCAGTTCTGAGGCCGGGGAGCTGTTTTTT. Protein: CASSEAGELFF.

The J gene is TRBJ1-2, the V gene TRBV30; the D is unclear. Germline lookup yields CDR1 GTSNPN and CDR2 SVGIG (reference sequence). Trimming cost V 2 bases and J 8 bases, with 15 bases left between them. This CDR3 contains 13 residues. This CDR3 is CAWSLTRLRGYTF. CDR3 nucleotide sequence: TGTGCCTGGAGTCTAACTCGGCTTAGGGGCTACACCTTC.

This chain uses TRBV6-1 with TRBJ1-2, with 9 nucleotides matching TRBD1. CDR1 and CDR2 from the germline V gene are MNHNS and SASEGT. With 9 bases clipped from V and 7 bases from J, the junction kept 6 bases outside the gene matches. This CDR3 has 12 amino acids. The CDR3 spells CASATGGSGYTF. The CDR3 region has the DNA TGTGCCAGTGCTACAGGGGGCTCTGGCTACACCTTC.

This clone has just one count. The chain carries TRBV29-1 and TRBJ2-1, with 11 nucleotides matching TRBD2. Germline CDR1 and CDR2: SQVTM and ANQGSEA. Losses at the gene ends were 5 bases for V and 7 bases for J; bases not matched to a gene: 1. The CDR3 runs to 12 residues. CDR3 DNA: TGCAGCGTTTCTAGCGGGAGGAATGAGCAGTTCTTC. It translates to CSVSSGRNEQFF.

This chain uses TRBV4-1 with TRBJ2-1; tentative D call: TRBD2 (6 bases). In germline, CDR1 is MGHRA, CDR2 YSYEKL. The CDR3 contains 16 residues. Trimming took 7 bases from V and 2 from J, leaving 18 bases between them. The chain's CDR3 is CASKPVTSRTYNEQFF. CDR3 coding DNA: TGCGCCAGCAAGCCAGTAACTAGCAGGACCTACAATGAGCAGTTCTTC.

This chain uses TRBV2 with TRBJ2-7; D gene uncertain. The CDR3 is made up of 10 amino acids. The germline V gene has CDR1 SNHLY and CDR2 FYNNEI. V shed 7 bases and J shed 1 base, with 2 bases lying between them. CDR3 region: CASISYEQYF. CDR3 DNA: TGTGCCAGCATTTCCTACGAGCAGTACTTC.

The chain is built from TRBV2 and TRBJ1-5; D is unclear. This CDR3 comprises 12 residues. V was pared by 3 bases and J by 4 bases, with 4 bases between. Germline-derived CDR1 and CDR2 are SNHLY and FYNNEI. The chain's CDR3 is CASSDPNQPQHF. The DNA for the CDR3 is TGTGCCAGCAGTGATCCTAATCAGCCCCAGCATTTT.

As to this clone: This specimen includes other DNA sequences encoding the same CDR3. The CDR3 bases are TGTGCCAGCAGCTTAACTAGCGGCACAGATACGCAGTATTTT. Protein sequence: CASSLTSGTDTQYF. The chain recombines TRBV7-2 with TRBJ2-3; 7 bases map to TRBD2. Germline V lookup: CDR1 SGHTA, CDR2 FQGNSA. The J segment lost 1 base and the V segment lost 2 bases, leaving 0 bases of the junction unmatched. The CDR3 is 14 amino acids.

As concerns this clone: In the same sample, other DNA sequences code for this CDR3. The DNA of the CDR3 is TGTGCCAGCTCACCCGCCTTGAACACTGAAGCTTTCTTT. Translating gives CASSPALNTEAFF. The chain couples TRBV18 to TRBJ1-1; D ambiguous. This CDR3 region has 13 residues. Trimming stripped 3 bases from V and 0 bases from J, with 5 bases between. The germline V gene has CDR1 KGHSH and CDR2 LQKENI.

V usage is TRBV18 and J usage is TRBJ1-1; D is undetermined. CDR1 is KGHSH, CDR2 LQKENI, per germline. V was cut by 3 bases and J by 0 bases, with 5 bases left in between. This CDR3 spans 13 amino acids. CDR3 protein: CASSPTLNTEAFF. The DNA of the CDR3 is TGTGCCAGCTCACCCACACTGAACACTGAAGCTTTCTTT.

In its sample, this clone was seen once. The chain is built from TRBV9 and TRBJ1-2, with TRBD1 matching 7 bases. The J segment lost 6 bases and the V segment lost 1 base, leaving 6 bases of the junction unmatched. From germline, CDR1 is SGDLS and CDR2 YYNGEE. CDR3 length: 14 amino acids. CDR3 sequence reads: CASSVTDRVHGYTF. CDR3 nucleotides: TGTGCCAGCAGCGTAACCGACAGGGTTCATGGCTACACCTTC. Combining the CDR3 with reference TRBV9 and TRBJ1-2 gives the whole variable domain DSGVTQTPKHLITATGQRVTLRCSPRSGDLSVYWYQQSLDQGLQFLIQYYNGEERAKGNILERFSAQQFPDLHSELNLSSLELGDSALYFCASSVTDRVHGYTFGSGTRLTVV.

This sequence joins TRBV7-9 and TRBJ2-3, with D unresolved. This CDR3 region has 12 residues. CDR1 and CDR2 from the germline V gene are SEHNR and FQNEAQ (reference sequence). The germline V and J ends were trimmed by 6 bases and 4 bases, with 8 bases remaining between them. The CDR3 nucleotides are TGTGCCAGCAGTAAATGGCCAGATACGCAGTATTTT. Translation: CASSKWPDTQYF.

This clone occurred once. The CDR3 DNA reads TGTGCCAGCAGCTTAGTAGGTGCCAACTACGAGCAGTACTTC. It codes for CASSLVGANYEQYF. This chain joins TRBV11-3 and TRBJ2-7; D not resolved. CDR1 and CDR2 from the germline V gene are SGHNT and YENEEA. The CDR3 is 14 residues long. V dropped 1 base and J dropped 3 bases, with 10 bases sitting between them.

This clone has a single count. This chain uses TRBV6-5 with TRBJ2-7; 8 bases align to TRBD2. The CDR3 length is 11 residues. Trimming cost V 11 bases and J 4 bases; bases outside gene matches: 4. From germline, CDR1 is MNHEY and CDR2 SVGAGI. In DNA, the CDR3 is TGTGCCGTCCGGGAGGGGTACGAGCAGTACTTC. This codes for CAVREGYEQYF.

The chain employs TRBV11-3 and TRBJ2-2; D is perhaps TRBD1 (6 bases). V was trimmed by 1 base and J by 6 bases, leaving 12 bases between them. In germline, CDR1 is SGHNT, CDR2 YENEEA. The CDR3 sequence is 15 residues long. As DNA, the CDR3 is TGTGCCAGCAGCTTAGTCAGGACAGTCCCCGGGGAGCTGTTTTTT. Translation gives CASSLVRTVPGELFF.

The CDR3 protein is CASMLAAYEQYF. The CDR3 DNA is TGTGCCAGCATGTTGGCCGCCTACGAGCAGTACTTC. The V and J genes are TRBV28 and TRBJ2-7; D gene unclear. Trimming shortened V by 7 bases and J by 2 bases, and 9 bases separated the two germline ends. Germline lookup yields CDR1 MDHEN and CDR2 SYDVKM. The CDR3 consists of 12 residues. Full variable domain (rest looked up from reference TRBV28 and TRBJ2-7): DVKVTQSSRYLVKRTGEKVFLECVQDMDHENMFWYRQDPGLGLRLIYFSYDVKMKEKGDIPEGYSVSREKKERFSLILESASTNQTSMYLCASMLAAYEQYFGPGTRLTVT.

The chain couples TRBV12-5 to TRBJ2-1, with D tentatively TRBD1 (6 bases). Between the trimmed V and J ends, which lost 5 bases and 6 bases, there was a span of 11 bases. Per the germline V gene, CDR1 is LGHNT and CDR2 is FRNRAP. CDR3 length equals 13 residues. CDR3 sequence: CASGGQGGNEQFF. The CDR3 DNA follows: TGTGCTAGTGGTGGACAAGGGGGCAATGAGCAGTTCTTC.

The gene calls are TRBV7-9 and TRBJ1-1; no clear D. This CDR3 is built from 16 residues. Germline V gives CDR1 SEHNR, CDR2 FQNEAQ (reference sequence). V lost 1 base, J lost 1 base, and 13 bases lay in between. The CDR3 region has the DNA TGTGCCAGCAGCTTAGAGTACGGCAGATCGAACACTGAAGCTTTCTTT. It is translated as CASSLEYGRSNTEAFF.

The V call is TRBV4-2, the J call TRBJ2-3; 7 bases are shared with TRBD2. The junction had 5 bases not matched to a gene; V was cut back by 3 bases and J by 2 bases. Per the germline V gene, CDR1 is LGHNA and CDR2 is YNFKEQ. This CDR3 has 15 amino acids. The CDR3 bases are TGTGCCAGCAGCCAGCTAGCGGTCCCCACAGATACGCAGTATTTT. Its translation: CASSQLAVPTDTQYF.

V is TRBV18 and J is TRBJ1-1; TRBD1 might be the D (6 bases). The CDR3 is 16 residues long. CDR1 and CDR2 from the germline V gene are KGHSH and LQKENI. Trimming took off 3 bases at V and 0 bases at J, with 14 bases between the two ends. The CDR3 DNA reads TGTGCCAGCTCACCGTCCCGGGGGCGCGTGAACACTGAAGCTTTCTTT. It is translated as CASSPSRGRVNTEAFF.

CDR3 nucleotide sequence: TGTGCCATCAGGTCGACTAGCGGGAGTCCAGATACGCAGTATTTT. This codes for CAIRSTSGSPDTQYF. V gene TRBV10-3 combines with J gene TRBJ2-3; TRBD2 matches at 12 bases. Germline V gene lookup returns CDR1 ENHRY and CDR2 SYGVKD. The CDR3 has 15 residues. The V segment lost 6 bases and the J segment 4 bases; nucleotides outside the gene matches: 5.

The chain couples TRBV6-5 to TRBJ2-1; D possibly corresponds to TRBD1 (6 bases). There are 14 residues in the CDR3. Germline CDR1 MNHEY, CDR2 SVGAGI. With 2 bases removed from V and 5 bases from J, the gap between germline ends came to 10 bases. CDR3 in amino acids: CASSYGQSDNEQFF. The CDR3, as DNA: TGTGCCAGCAGTTACGGACAGTCCGACAATGAGCAGTTCTTC.

The rearrangement joins TRBV5-1 to TRBJ1-5; weak D call: TRBD1 (6 bases). The CDR3 consists of 16 residues. CDR1 and CDR2 (germline): SGHRS, YFSETQ. Trimming left V 0 bases short and J 0 bases short, with 10 bases between. The CDR3 loop is CASSLEGGVSNQPQHF. The CDR3 region has the DNA TGCGCCAGCAGCTTGGAAGGGGGTGTTAGCAATCAGCCCCAGCATTTT.